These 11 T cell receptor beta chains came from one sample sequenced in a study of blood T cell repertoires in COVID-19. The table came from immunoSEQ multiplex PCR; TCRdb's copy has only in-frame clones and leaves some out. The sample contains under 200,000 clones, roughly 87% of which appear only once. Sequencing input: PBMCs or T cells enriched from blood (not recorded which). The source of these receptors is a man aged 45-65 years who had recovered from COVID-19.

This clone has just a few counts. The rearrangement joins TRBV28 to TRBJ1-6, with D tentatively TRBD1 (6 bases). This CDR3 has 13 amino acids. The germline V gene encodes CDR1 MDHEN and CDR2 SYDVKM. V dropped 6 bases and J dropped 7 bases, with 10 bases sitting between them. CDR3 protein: CASRGHQNSPLHF. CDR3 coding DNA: TGTGCCAGCAGGGGACATCAGAATTCACCCCTCCACTTT. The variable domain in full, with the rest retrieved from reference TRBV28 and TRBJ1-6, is DVKVTQSSRYLVKRTGEKVFLECVQDMDHENMFWYRQDPGLGLRLIYFSYDVKMKEKGDIPEGYSVSREKKERFSLILESASTNQTSMYLCASRGHQNSPLHFGNGTRLTVT.

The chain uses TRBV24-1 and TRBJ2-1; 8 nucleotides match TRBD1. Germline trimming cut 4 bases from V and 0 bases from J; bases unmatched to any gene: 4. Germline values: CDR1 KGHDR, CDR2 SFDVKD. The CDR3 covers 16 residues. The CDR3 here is CATSDSGQGSYNEQFF. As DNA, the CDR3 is TGTGCCACCAGTGACTCAGGACAGGGCTCCTACAATGAGCAGTTCTTC.

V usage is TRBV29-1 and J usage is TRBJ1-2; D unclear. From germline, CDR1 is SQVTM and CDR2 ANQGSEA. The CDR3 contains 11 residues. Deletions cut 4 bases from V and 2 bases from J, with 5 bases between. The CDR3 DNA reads TGCAGCGTTGGCGGAAACTATGGCTACACCTTC. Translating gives CSVGGNYGYTF.

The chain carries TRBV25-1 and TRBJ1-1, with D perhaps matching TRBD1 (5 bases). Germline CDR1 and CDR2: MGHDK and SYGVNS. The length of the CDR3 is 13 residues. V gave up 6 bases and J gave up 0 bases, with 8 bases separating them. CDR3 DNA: TGTGCCAGCAGCAGGGAAATGAACACTGAAGCTTTCTTT. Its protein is CASSREMNTEAFF.

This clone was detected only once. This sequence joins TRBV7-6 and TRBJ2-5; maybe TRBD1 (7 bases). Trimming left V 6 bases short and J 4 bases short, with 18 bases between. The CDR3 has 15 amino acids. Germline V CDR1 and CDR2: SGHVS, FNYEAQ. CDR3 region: CASSYTDRRGETQYF. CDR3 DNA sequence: TGTGCCAGCAGTTACACGGACAGGCGGGGAGAGACCCAGTACTTC.

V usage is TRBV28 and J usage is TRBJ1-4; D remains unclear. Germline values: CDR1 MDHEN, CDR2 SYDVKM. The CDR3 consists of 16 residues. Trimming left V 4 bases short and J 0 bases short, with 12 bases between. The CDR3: CASSSPGSSTNEKLFF. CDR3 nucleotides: TGTGCCAGCAGTTCCCCCGGGAGCTCAACTAATGAAAAACTGTTTTTT.

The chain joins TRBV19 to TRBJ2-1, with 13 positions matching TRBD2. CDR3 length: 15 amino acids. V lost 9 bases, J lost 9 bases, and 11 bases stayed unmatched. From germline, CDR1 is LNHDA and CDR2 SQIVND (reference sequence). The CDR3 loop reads CASGTSGTKRGEQFF. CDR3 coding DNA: TGTGCCAGCGGGACTAGCGGGACCAAGAGGGGTGAGCAGTTCTTC.

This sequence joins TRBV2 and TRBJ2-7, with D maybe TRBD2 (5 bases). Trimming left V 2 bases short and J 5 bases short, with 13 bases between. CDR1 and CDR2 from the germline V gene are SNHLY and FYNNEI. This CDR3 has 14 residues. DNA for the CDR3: TGTGCCAGCAGTGAATGGGTCGGGAAGGACGAGCAGTACTTC. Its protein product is CASSEWVGKDEQYF.

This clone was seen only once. The CDR3 protein is CASSDRNRANYGYTF. The CDR3 region has the DNA TGCGCCAGCAGTGACCGGAACAGGGCGAACTATGGCTACACCTTC. The chain recombines TRBV10-2 with TRBJ1-2; TRBD1 might be the D (6 bases). The V end lost 3 bases, the J end lost 2 bases, and 13 bases lay between the germline ends. This CDR3 contains 15 residues. From germline, CDR1 is WSHSY and CDR2 SAAADI.

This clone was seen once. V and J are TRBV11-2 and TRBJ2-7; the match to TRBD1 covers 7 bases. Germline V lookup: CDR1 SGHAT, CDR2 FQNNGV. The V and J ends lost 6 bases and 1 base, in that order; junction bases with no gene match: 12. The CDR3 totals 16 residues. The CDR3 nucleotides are TGTGCCAGCAGTGCGATGTGGACAGGTAGTTCCTACGAGCAGTACTTC. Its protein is CASSAMWTGSSYEQYF. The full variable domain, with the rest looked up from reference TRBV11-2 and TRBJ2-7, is EAGVAQSPRYKIIEKRQSVAFWCNPISGHATLYWYQQILGQGPKLLIQFQNNGVVDDSQLPKDRFSAERLKGVDSTLKIQPAKLEDSAVYLCASSAMWTGSSYEQYFGPGTRLTVT.

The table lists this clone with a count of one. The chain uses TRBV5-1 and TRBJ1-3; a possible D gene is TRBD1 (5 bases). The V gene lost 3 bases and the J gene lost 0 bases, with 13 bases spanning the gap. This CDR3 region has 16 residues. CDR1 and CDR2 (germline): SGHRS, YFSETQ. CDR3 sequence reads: CASSSQTGFSGNTIYF. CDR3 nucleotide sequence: TGCGCCAGCAGCTCCCAAACAGGTTTCTCTGGAAACACCATATATTTT.